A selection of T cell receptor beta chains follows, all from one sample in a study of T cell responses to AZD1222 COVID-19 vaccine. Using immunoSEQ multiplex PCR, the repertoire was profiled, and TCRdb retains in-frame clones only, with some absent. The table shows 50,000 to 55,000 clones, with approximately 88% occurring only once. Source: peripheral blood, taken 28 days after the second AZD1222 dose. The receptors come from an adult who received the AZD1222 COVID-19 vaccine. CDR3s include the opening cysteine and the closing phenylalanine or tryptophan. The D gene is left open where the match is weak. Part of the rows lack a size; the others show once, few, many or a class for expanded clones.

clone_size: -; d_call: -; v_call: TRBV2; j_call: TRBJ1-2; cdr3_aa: CATGGPGAAVGGYTF; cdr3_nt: TGTGCCACCGGAGGGCCAGGGGCCGCCGTGGGGGGCTACACCTTC
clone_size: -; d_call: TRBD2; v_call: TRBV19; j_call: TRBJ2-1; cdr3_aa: CASTRLAGERGQFF; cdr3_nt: TGTGCCAGTACCAGGCTAGCGGGAGAACGGGGGCAGTTCTTC
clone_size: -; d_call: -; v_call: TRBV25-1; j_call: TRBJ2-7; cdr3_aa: CASSEPGGGSSYEQYF; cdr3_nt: TGTGCCAGCAGTGAGCCTGGGGGGGGCTCCTCCTACGAGCAGTACTTC
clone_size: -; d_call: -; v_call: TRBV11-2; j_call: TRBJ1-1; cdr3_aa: CASSFPRDKNTEAFF; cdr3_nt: TGTGCCAGCAGCTTCCCCCGGGACAAGAACACTGAAGCTTTCTTT
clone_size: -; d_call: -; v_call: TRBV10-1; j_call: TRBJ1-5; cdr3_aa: CASSDTEYQPQHF; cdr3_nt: TGCGCCAGCAGTGATACGGAGTATCAGCCCCAGCATTTT
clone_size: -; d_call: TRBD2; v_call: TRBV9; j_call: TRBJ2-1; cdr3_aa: CASSVATAGALYNEQFF; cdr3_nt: TGTGCCAGCAGCGTAGCTACCGCGGGAGCCCTATACAATGAGCAGTTCTTC
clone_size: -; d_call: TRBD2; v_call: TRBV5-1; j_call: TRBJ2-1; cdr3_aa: CATQREGSYNEQFF; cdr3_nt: TGCGCCACCCAGCGGGAGGGCTCCTACAATGAGCAGTTCTTC
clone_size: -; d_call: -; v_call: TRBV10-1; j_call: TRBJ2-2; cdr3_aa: CASSPELEGELFF; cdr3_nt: TGCGCCAGCAGTCCTGAGTTGGAGGGGGAGCTGTTTTTT
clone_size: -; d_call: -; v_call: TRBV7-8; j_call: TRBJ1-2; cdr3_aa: CASSLGGHNYGYTF; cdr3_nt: TGTGCCAGCAGCTTAGGGGGCCACAACTATGGCTACACCTTC
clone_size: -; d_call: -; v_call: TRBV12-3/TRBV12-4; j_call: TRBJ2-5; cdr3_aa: CASSPPNQETQYF; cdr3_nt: TGTGCCAGCAGCCCCCCAAACCAAGAGACCCAGTACTTC
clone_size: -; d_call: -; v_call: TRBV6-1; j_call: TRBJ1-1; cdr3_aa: CASSEWGDRFEAFF; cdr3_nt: TGTGCCAGCAGTGAATGGGGAGACAGGTTCGAAGCTTTCTTT
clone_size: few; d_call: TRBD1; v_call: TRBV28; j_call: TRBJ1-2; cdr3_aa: CASSLSPRGPYGYTF; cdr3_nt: TGTGCCAGCAGTTTGTCCCCCAGGGGGCCCTATGGCTACACCTTC
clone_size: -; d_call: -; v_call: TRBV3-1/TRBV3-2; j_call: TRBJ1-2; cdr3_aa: CASSQGLGSYGYTF; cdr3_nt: TGTGCCAGCAGCCAAGGACTGGGTAGCTATGGCTACACCTTC
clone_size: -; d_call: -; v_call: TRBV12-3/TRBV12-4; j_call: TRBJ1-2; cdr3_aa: CASSRQANYGYTF; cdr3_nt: TGTGCCAGCAGTCGACAGGCGAACTATGGCTACACCTTC
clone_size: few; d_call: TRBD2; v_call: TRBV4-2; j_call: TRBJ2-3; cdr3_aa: CASSQDLAGGPTDTQYF; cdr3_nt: TGTGCCAGCAGCCAAGACCTAGCGGGAGGCCCCACAGATACGCAGTATTTT
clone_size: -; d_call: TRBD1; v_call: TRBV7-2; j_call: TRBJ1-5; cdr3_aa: CASSRDRERFQPQHF; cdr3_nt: TGTGCCAGCAGCCGGGACAGGGAGAGGTTTCAGCCCCAGCATTTT
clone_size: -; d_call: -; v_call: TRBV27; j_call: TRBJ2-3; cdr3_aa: CASSFLGGGTDTQYF; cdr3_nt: TGTGCCAGCAGTTTTCTAGGAGGGGGCACAGATACGCAGTATTTT
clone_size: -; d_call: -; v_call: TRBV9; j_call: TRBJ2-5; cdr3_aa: CASSVYQGMSETQYF; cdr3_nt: TGTGCCAGCAGCGTATACCAGGGGATGTCGGAGACCCAGTACTTC
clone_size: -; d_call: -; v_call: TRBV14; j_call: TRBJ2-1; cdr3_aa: CASSQEATGRYNEQFF; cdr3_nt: TGTGCCAGCAGCCAAGAGGCGACGGGGCGGTACAATGAGCAGTTCTTC
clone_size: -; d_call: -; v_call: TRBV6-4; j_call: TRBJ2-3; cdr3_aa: CASSDSTTDTQYF; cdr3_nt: TGTGCCAGCAGTGACTCAACCACAGATACGCAGTATTTT
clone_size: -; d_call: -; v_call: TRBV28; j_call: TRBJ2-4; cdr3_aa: CASSLDPRTGGRGNIQYF; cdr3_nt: TGTGCCAGCAGTTTAGATCCACGGACAGGAGGGAGAGGGAACATTCAGTACTTC
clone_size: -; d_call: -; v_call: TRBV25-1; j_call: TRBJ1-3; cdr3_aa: CASSDPARTDTIYF; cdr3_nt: TGTGCCAGCAGTGACCCCGCCCGGACCGACACCATATATTTT
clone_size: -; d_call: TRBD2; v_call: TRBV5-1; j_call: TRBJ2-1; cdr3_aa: CASSLDPRAGGGNEQFF; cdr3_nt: TGCGCCAGCAGCTTGGACCCCCGGGCGGGGGGGGGCAATGAGCAGTTCTTC
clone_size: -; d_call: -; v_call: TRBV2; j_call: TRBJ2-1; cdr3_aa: CASSEMAPSSYNEQFF; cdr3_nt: TGTGCCAGCAGTGAAATGGCGCCGAGCTCCTACAATGAGCAGTTCTTC
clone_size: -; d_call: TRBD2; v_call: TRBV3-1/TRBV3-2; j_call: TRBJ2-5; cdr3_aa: CASSQGAGEETQYF; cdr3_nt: TGTGCCAGCAGCCAAGGGGCGGGGGAAGAGACCCAGTACTTC
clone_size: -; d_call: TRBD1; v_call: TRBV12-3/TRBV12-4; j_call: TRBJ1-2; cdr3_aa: CASRLNRGGYTF; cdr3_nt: TGTGCCAGCAGACTCAACAGGGGTGGCTACACCTTC
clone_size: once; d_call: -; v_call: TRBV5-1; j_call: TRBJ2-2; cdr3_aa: CASSLGGKNTGELFF; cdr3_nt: TGCGCCAGCAGCTTGGGTGGGAAGAACACCGGGGAGCTGTTTTTT
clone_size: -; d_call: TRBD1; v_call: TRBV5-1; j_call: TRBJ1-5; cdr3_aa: CASSLAGGGYQPQHF; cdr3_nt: TGCGCCAGCAGCTTGGCAGGGGGAGGATATCAGCCCCAGCATTTT
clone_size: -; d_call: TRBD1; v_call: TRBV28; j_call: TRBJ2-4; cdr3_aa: CASSPQTGPGGTLAKNIQYF; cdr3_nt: TGTGCCAGCAGTCCCCAGACAGGGCCTGGGGGTACTCTAGCCAAAAACATTCAGTACTTC
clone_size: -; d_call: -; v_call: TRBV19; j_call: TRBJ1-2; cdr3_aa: CASSSLAGGGYTF; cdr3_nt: TGTGCCAGTAGCTCCCTGGCGGGAGGAGGCTACACCTTC
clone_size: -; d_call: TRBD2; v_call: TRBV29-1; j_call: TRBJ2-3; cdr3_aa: CSVGKLAGGGWGTDTQYF; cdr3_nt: TGCAGCGTTGGAAAACTAGCGGGAGGCGGGTGGGGCACAGATACGCAGTATTTT
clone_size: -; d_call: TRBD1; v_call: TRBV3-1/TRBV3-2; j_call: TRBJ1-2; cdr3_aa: CASSLLGGKEGYTF; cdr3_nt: TGTGCCAGCAGCCTTTTAGGGGGCAAAGAAGGCTACACCTTC
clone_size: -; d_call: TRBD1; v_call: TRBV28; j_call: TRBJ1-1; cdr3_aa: CASRIPGQGASTEAFF; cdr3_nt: TGTGCCAGCAGGATACCGGGACAGGGGGCCAGCACTGAAGCTTTCTTT
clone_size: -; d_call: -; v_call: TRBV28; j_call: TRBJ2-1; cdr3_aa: CASSWGAAYNEQFF; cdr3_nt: TGTGCCAGCAGTTGGGGGGCGGCCTACAATGAGCAGTTCTTC
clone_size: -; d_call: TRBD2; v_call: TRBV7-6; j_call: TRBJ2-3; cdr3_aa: CASSQGLALEADTQYF; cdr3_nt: TGTGCCAGCAGCCAAGGACTAGCGCTAGAAGCAGATACGCAGTATTTT
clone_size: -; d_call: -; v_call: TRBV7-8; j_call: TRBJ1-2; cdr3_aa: CASSLARRATYGYTF; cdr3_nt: TGTGCCAGCAGCTTAGCGCGAAGGGCGACCTATGGCTACACCTTC
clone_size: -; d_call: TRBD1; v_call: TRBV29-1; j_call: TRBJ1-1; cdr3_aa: CSVSGGMNTEAFF; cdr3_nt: TGCAGCGTTTCAGGGGGTATGAACACTGAAGCTTTCTTT
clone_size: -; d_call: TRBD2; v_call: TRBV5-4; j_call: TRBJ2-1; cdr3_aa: CASSLASGRASGNEQFF; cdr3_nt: TGTGCCAGCAGCTTGGCTAGCGGGAGGGCCTCGGGAAATGAGCAGTTCTTC
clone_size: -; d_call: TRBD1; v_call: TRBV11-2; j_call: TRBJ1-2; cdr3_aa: CASGRGTGFGNYGYTF; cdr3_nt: TGTGCCAGCGGCCGAGGGACAGGGTTTGGTAACTATGGCTACACCTTC
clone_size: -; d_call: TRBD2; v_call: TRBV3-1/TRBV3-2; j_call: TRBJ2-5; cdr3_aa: CASSLSSGIETQYF; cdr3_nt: TGTGCCAGCAGCCTATCGAGCGGGATAGAGACCCAGTACTTC
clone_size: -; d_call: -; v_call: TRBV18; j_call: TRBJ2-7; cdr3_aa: CASSPGADLGEQYF; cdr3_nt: TGTGCCAGCTCACCAGGGGCTGACCTTGGCGAGCAGTACTTC
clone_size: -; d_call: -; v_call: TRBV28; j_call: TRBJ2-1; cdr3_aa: CASTGEQFF; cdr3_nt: TGTGCCAGCACCGGTGAGCAGTTCTTC
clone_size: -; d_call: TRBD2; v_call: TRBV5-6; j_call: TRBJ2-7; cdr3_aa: CASSLGSAGGRYSYEQYF; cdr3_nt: TGTGCCAGCAGCTTGGGGAGCGCGGGGGGACGGTACTCCTACGAGCAGTACTTC
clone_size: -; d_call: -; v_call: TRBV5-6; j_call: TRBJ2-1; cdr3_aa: CASSPDQYNEQFF; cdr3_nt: TGTGCCAGCAGCCCGGACCAGTACAATGAGCAGTTCTTC
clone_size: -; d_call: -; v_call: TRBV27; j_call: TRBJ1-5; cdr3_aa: CASSPSQGPNQPQHF; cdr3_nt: TGTGCCAGCAGTCCATCACAGGGCCCCAATCAGCCCCAGCATTTT
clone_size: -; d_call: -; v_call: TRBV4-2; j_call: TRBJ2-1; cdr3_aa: CASSPLLGNEQFF; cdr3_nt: TGTGCCAGCAGCCCCCTTTTAGGGAATGAGCAGTTCTTC
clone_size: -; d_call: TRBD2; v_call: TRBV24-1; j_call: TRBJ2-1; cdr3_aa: CATSDQTSGRAPNEQFF; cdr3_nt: TGTGCCACCAGTGACCAGACTAGCGGGAGGGCCCCCAATGAGCAGTTCTTC
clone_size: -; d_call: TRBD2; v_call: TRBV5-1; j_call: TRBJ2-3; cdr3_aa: CASSWRGGPADTQYF; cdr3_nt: TGCGCCAGCAGCTGGAGGGGAGGGCCGGCGGATACGCAGTATTTT
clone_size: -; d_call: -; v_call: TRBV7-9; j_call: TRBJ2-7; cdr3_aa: CASSLGQASYEQYF; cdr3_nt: TGTGCCAGCAGCTTAGGGCAGGCCTCCTACGAGCAGTACTTC
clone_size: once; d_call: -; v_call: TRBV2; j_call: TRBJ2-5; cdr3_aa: CASSPLVPQETQYF; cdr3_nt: TGTGCCAGCAGCCCACTAGTCCCTCAAGAGACCCAGTACTTC
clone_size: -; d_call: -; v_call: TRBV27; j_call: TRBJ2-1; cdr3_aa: CASSPKAVSRGEQFF; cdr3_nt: TGTGCCAGCAGTCCGAAAGCGGTTTCACGGGGGGAGCAGTTCTTC
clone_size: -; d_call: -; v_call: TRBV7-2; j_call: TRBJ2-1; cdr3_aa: CASSLTKNEQFF; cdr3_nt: TGTGCCAGCAGCTTAACGAAGAATGAGCAGTTCTTC
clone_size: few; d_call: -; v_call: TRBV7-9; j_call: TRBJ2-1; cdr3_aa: CASSLQGGGYNEQFF; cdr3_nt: TGTGCCAGCAGCTTACAGGGTGGGGGTTACAATGAGCAGTTCTTC